This is a list of T cell receptor beta chains from one sample in a study of PD-L1 blockade in urothelial cancer. Only in-frame clones appear in the TCRdb table, and some are missing; sequencing was by immunoSEQ multiplex PCR. This table holds fewer than 40,000 clones, around 87% found once. This material consisted of PBMCs, taken around atezolizumab (anti-PD-L1) treatment. The receptors come from a man aged 50 to 60 with urothelial cancer. CDR3s include the opening cysteine and the closing phenylalanine or tryptophan. Each record gives: D gene, clone size, V gene, J gene, CDR3 protein, CDR3 DNA. The D gene is left open where the match is weak. Rows may omit the clone size; those that give it use once, few, many or a size class.

.	.	TRBV6-5	TRBJ2-5	CASRHWPNGETQYF	TGTGCCAGCAGACACTGGCCTAACGGGGAGACCCAGTACTTC
TRBD1	.	TRBV7-9	TRBJ2-7	CASSPRTGHYEQYF	TGTGCCAGCAGCCCCCGGACAGGGCACTACGAGCAGTACTTC
TRBD1	few	TRBV27	TRBJ2-7	CASSLDRGTAYEQYF	TGTGCCAGCAGTTTGGACAGGGGAACTGCCTACGAGCAGTACTTC
.	.	TRBV19	TRBJ2-5	CASRQAGETQYF	TGTGCCAGTCGCCAAGCAGGGGAGACCCAGTACTTC
.	once	TRBV29-1	TRBJ2-5	CSVRTGGETQYF	TGCAGCGTGAGGACTGGGGGGGAGACCCAGTACTTC
TRBD1	.	TRBV7-9	TRBJ1-2	CASSLFQGAYGYTF	TGTGCCAGCAGCTTATTTCAGGGGGCGTATGGCTACACCTTC
.	.	TRBV7-8	TRBJ1-5	CASSSRGGHQPQHF	TGTGCCAGCAGCTCTCGGGGAGGCCATCAGCCCCAGCATTTT
TRBD1	.	TRBV27	TRBJ1-5	CASSSTGGFNQPQHF	TGTGCCAGCAGCTCGACAGGGGGGTTCAATCAGCCCCAGCATTTT
.	.	TRBV2	TRBJ1-2	CASSHQGTYGYTF	TGTGCCAGCAGTCATCAGGGGACCTATGGCTACACCTTC
TRBD2	.	TRBV20-1	TRBJ2-7	CSGKAGVLQYF	TGCAGTGGAAAAGCGGGGGTGTTGCAGTACTTC
.	.	TRBV18	TRBJ2-5	CASSPYARETQYF	TGTGCCAGCTCACCATACGCGCGGGAGACCCAGTACTTC
.	.	TRBV10-3	TRBJ1-4	CAISESKTGWNEKLFF	TGTGCCATCAGTGAGTCGAAGACAGGTTGGAATGAAAAACTGTTTTTT
.	.	TRBV27	TRBJ1-5	CASSLKVGRNQPQHF	TGTGCCAGCAGTTTAAAAGTGGGGCGCAATCAGCCCCAGCATTTT
TRBD1	.	TRBV4-1	TRBJ2-4	CASSQEDRVGNIQYF	TGCGCCAGCAGCCAAGAAGACAGGGTGGGAAACATTCAGTACTTC
.	.	TRBV2	TRBJ2-4	CASVLVAKNIQYF	TGTGCCAGTGTACTAGTGGCCAAAAACATTCAGTACTTC
.	.	TRBV7-2	TRBJ1-5	CASSLDKAQHF	TGTGCCAGCAGCTTAGACAAAGCCCAGCATTTT
TRBD1	.	TRBV7-3	TRBJ1-2	CASSSARQGMNGYTF	TGTGCCAGCAGCTCCGCCCGACAGGGGATGAATGGCTACACCTTC
.	few	TRBV2	TRBJ2-2	CASRFSNTGELFF	TGTGCCAGCAGGTTCTCGAACACCGGGGAGCTGTTTTTT
.	.	TRBV6-1	TRBJ1-1	CASSEAGRNFF	TGTGCCAGCAGTGAAGCAGGGAGAAATTTCTTT
TRBD1	.	TRBV6-1	TRBJ1-1	CASTWGQGNTEAFF	TGTGCCAGCACCTGGGGACAGGGGAACACTGAAGCTTTCTTT
.	.	TRBV20-1	TRBJ2-7	CSARGPYEQYF	TGCAGTGCTAGAGGTCCGTACGAGCAGTACTTC
TRBD1	.	TRBV10-3	TRBJ2-2	CATTWGQVNTGELFF	TGTGCCACCACGTGGGGACAGGTGAACACCGGGGAGCTGTTTTTT
TRBD1	.	TRBV2	TRBJ1-4	CASRSGTGVFNEKLFF	TGTGCCAGCAGATCCGGGACAGGGGTTTTTAATGAAAAACTGTTTTTT
.	.	TRBV30	TRBJ1-1	CAWYRPAGAKAFF	TGTGCCTGGTACCGGCCCGCAGGGGCTAAAGCTTTCTTT
TRBD1	.	TRBV11-2	TRBJ1-2	CASSGLRDRVHGYTF	TGTGCCAGCAGCGGGCTTAGGGACAGGGTTCATGGCTACACCTTC
.	.	TRBV27	TRBJ2-3	CASRTGVVTSTDTQYF	TGTGCCAGCAGGACGGGAGTTGTGACGAGTACAGATACGCAGTATTTT
TRBD1	few	TRBV11-2	TRBJ2-3	CASSSLQGPYPDTQYF	TGTGCCAGCAGCTCCCTACAGGGGCCCTACCCAGATACGCAGTATTTT
TRBD1	.	TRBV19	TRBJ2-1	CASSWDRSSYNEQFF	TGTGCCAGTAGTTGGGACAGGAGCTCCTACAATGAGCAGTTCTTC
TRBD1	.	TRBV4-1	TRBJ1-2	CASSQGRTGRNYGYTF	TGCGCCAGCAGCCAAGGTCGGACAGGCAGAAACTATGGCTACACCTTC
TRBD1	few	TRBV28	TRBJ2-3	CASSLGTGRRGTDTQYF	TGTGCCAGCAGTCTAGGGACAGGGAGGAGGGGAACAGATACGCAGTATTTT
.	.	TRBV10-3	TRBJ2-7	CAISDKTYEQYF	TGTGCCATCAGTGACAAGACTTACGAGCAGTACTTC
TRBD1	.	TRBV5-1	TRBJ1-1	CASSSRQGAYFEAFF	TGCGCCAGCAGCTCAAGACAGGGGGCCTATTTTGAAGCTTTCTTT
TRBD2	.	TRBV7-9	TRBJ2-4	CASSSGTSGDIQYF	TGTGCCAGCAGCTCCGGGACTAGCGGAGACATTCAGTACTTC
TRBD1	.	TRBV19	TRBJ1-6	CASTTRGTVNSPLHF	TGTGCCAGTACCACTCGGGGGACAGTGAATTCACCCCTCCACTTT
TRBD1	.	TRBV6-4	TRBJ1-4	CASCPTGGEANEKLFF	TGTGCCAGCTGCCCGACAGGGGGCGAAGCTAATGAAAAACTGTTTTTT
TRBD1	once	TRBV7-9	TRBJ2-5	CASSPGGLQETQYF	TGTGCCAGCAGCCCAGGGGGCCTCCAAGAGACCCAGTACTTC
TRBD1	.	TRBV19	TRBJ2-5	CASSLGTGPFRGTQYF	TGTGCCAGTAGTCTAGGGACAGGGCCCTTTAGGGGGACCCAGTACTTC
TRBD1	.	TRBV5-1	TRBJ2-2	CASSATGENTGELFF	TGCGCCAGCAGTGCGACAGGGGAGAACACCGGGGAGCTGTTTTTT
.	.	TRBV7-8	TRBJ2-2	CASSSYTGMKPGELFF	TGTGCCAGCAGCTCCTACACAGGGATGAAACCCGGGGAGCTGTTTTTT
.	.	TRBV30	TRBJ2-2	CAWERLDTGELFF	TGTGCCTGGGAAAGACTAGACACCGGGGAGCTGTTTTTT
.	.	TRBV6-1	TRBJ2-3	CASSGRGDLVTDTQYF	TGTGCCAGCAGTGGCCGGGGTGACCTTGTGACAGATACGCAGTATTTT
.	.	TRBV19	TRBJ1-5	CASSIATGRSNQPQHF	TGTGCCAGTAGTATAGCTACAGGGCGATCCAATCAGCCCCAGCATTTT
TRBD2	.	TRBV2	TRBJ2-3	CASSGAGVVTDTQYF	TGTGCCAGCAGTGGGGCGGGGGTGGTCACAGATACGCAGTATTTT
TRBD2	.	TRBV4-1	TRBJ2-5	CASSQEGPQAGGKFGQETQYF	TGCGCCAGCAGCCAAGAGGGCCCCCAAGCGGGGGGGAAATTTGGCCAAGAGACCCAGTACTTC
TRBD1	.	TRBV11-2	TRBJ2-3	CASSSNRGVATDTQYF	TGTGCCAGCAGCTCGAACAGGGGAGTGGCCACAGATACGCAGTATTTT
.	.	TRBV2	TRBJ1-2	CASSVYSGYTF	TGTGCCAGCAGTGTTTACAGTGGCTACACCTTC
.	.	TRBV9	TRBJ1-6	CASSVAAGNNSPLHF	TGTGCCAGCAGCGTAGCTGCAGGGAATAATTCACCCCTCCACTTT
.	.	TRBV2	TRBJ1-2	CARQGGGAGGYTF	TGTGCCAGGCAAGGCGGGGGCGCGGGTGGCTACACCTTC
.	.	TRBV6-1	TRBJ1-5	CASSLSNQPQHF	TGTGCCAGCAGTCTTAGCAATCAGCCCCAGCATTTT
.	.	TRBV4-2	TRBJ2-7	CASSQVQETYEQYF	TGTGCCAGCAGCCAAGTTCAGGAAACCTACGAGCAGTACTTC
.	few	TRBV12-5	TRBJ1-5	CASGLVFSPDSNQPQHF	TGTGCTAGTGGTTTGGTATTTTCCCCAGATAGCAATCAGCCCCAGCATTTT
.	.	TRBV6-5	TRBJ1-4	CASSYSRGTNEKLFF	TGTGCCAGCAGTTACTCGCGGGGCACTAATGAAAAACTGTTTTTT